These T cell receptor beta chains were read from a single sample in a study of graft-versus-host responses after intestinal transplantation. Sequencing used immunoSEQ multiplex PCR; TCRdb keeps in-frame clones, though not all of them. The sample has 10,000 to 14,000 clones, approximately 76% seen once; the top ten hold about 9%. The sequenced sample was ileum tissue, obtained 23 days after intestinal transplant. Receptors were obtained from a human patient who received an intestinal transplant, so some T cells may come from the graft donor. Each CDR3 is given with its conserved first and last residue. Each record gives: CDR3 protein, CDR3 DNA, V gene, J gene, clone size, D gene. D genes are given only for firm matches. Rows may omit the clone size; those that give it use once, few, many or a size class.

CDR3: CASSLKYEQYF
DNA: TGTGCCAGCAGCCTCAAATACGAGCAGTACTTC
V: TRBV7-2
J: TRBJ2-7
size: -
D: -

CDR3: CASSATGHGYTF
DNA: TGTGCCAGCAGTGCAACAGGGCATGGCTACACCTTC
V: TRBV27
J: TRBJ1-2
size: -
D: -

CDR3: CASSYSDYTEAFF
DNA: TGTGCCAGCAGTTACTCGGACTACACTGAAGCTTTCTTT
V: TRBV6-6
J: TRBJ1-1
size: once
D: -

CDR3: CASRLTSGSNNEQFF
DNA: TGTGCCAGCAGGTTAACTAGCGGGAGCAACAATGAGCAGTTCTTC
V: TRBV7-2
J: TRBJ2-1
size: -
D: TRBD2

CDR3: CATSSGRGETQYF
DNA: TGTGCCACCAGCTCCGGACGGGGTGAGACCCAGTACTTC
V: TRBV15
J: TRBJ2-5
size: -
D: -

CDR3: CASSSWGLADQETQYF
DNA: TGTGCCAGCAGCAGTTGGGGACTAGCGGACCAAGAGACCCAGTACTTC
V: TRBV7-9
J: TRBJ2-5
size: -
D: TRBD2

CDR3: CASSPDFQPQHF
DNA: TGTGCCAGCAGCCCCGACTTTCAGCCCCAGCATTTT
V: TRBV7-8
J: TRBJ1-5
size: -
D: -

CDR3: CASSSGEDEKLFF
DNA: TGTGCCAGCAGCTCCGGTGAGGATGAAAAACTGTTTTTT
V: TRBV11-2
J: TRBJ1-4
size: -
D: -

CDR3: CASSIEDSGRSDTQYF
DNA: TGTGCCAGTAGTATAGAGGATAGCGGGAGATCGGATACGCAGTATTTT
V: TRBV19
J: TRBJ2-3
size: -
D: TRBD2

CDR3: CASSEVQKETQYF
DNA: TGTGCCAGCAGTGAAGTACAGAAAGAGACCCAGTACTTC
V: TRBV6-1
J: TRBJ2-5
size: -
D: -

CDR3: CASSLGGSSFF
DNA: TGTGCCAGCAGCTTAGGAGGGAGTTCGTTCTTC
V: TRBV7-9
J: TRBJ2-1
size: -
D: -

CDR3: CASGIGTGELFF
DNA: TGTGCCAGCGGGATCGGGACCGGGGAGCTGTTTTTT
V: TRBV7-9
J: TRBJ2-2
size: few
D: -

CDR3: CASSLVHGRYEQYF
DNA: TGTGCCAGCAGCTTAGTACACGGGCGCTACGAGCAGTACTTC
V: TRBV7-6
J: TRBJ2-7
size: -
D: -

CDR3: CASSVDGRGAGELFF
DNA: TGTGCCAGCAGCGTAGACGGGAGGGGGGCCGGGGAGCTGTTTTTT
V: TRBV9
J: TRBJ2-2
size: few
D: TRBD2

CDR3: CASSLGTGRYEQYF
DNA: TGTGCCAGCAGCCTAGGGACAGGGCGGTACGAGCAGTACTTC
V: TRBV11-2
J: TRBJ2-7
size: -
D: TRBD1